These T cell receptor beta chains were read from a single sample in a study of glioma-infiltrating T cells. TCRdb re-called the multiplex PCR reads through MiXCR, storing one row per CDR3 protein. The sample holds about 410,000 distinct CDR3 sequences, more than 35% seen once. Sequences were obtained from glioma tissue, nonneoplastic brain tissue, or PBMCs (not recorded which). Receptors were obtained from a human donor with low-grade glioma or glioblastoma, undergoing nonglioma brain surgery, or in good health (not recorded which). CDR3s include the opening cysteine and the closing phenylalanine or tryptophan. D genes are given only for firm matches. Clone sizes are given selectively: once, few, many, or a class where the clone is expanded.

cdr3_length: 17
d_call: TRBD2
clone_size: few
j_call: TRBJ2-3
v_call: TRBV28
cdr3_nt: TGTGCCAGCCTCACGCCGAGGGAGGGATCTAGCACAGATACGCAGTATTTT
cdr3_aa: CASLTPREGSSTDTQYF

cdr3_length: 16
d_call: TRBD2
clone_size: NA
j_call: TRBJ2-3
v_call: TRBV2
cdr3_nt: TGTGCCAGCAGTGAAGCGCTTCGGGGGGGCACAGATACGCAGTATTTT
cdr3_aa: CASSEALRGGTDTQYF

cdr3_length: 14
d_call: NA
clone_size: NA
j_call: TRBJ2-3
v_call: TRBV7-9
cdr3_nt: TGTGCCAGCAGCTTAGCGCGGGACGGAGGTACGCAGTATTTT
cdr3_aa: CASSLARDGGTQYF

cdr3_length: 14
d_call: NA
clone_size: NA
j_call: TRBJ2-1
v_call: TRBV12-3/TRBV12-4
cdr3_nt: TGTGCCAGCAGTTTAGCGCCTAGCGTTAATGAGCAGTTCTTC
cdr3_aa: CASSLAPSVNEQFF

cdr3_length: 15
d_call: TRBD1
clone_size: NA
j_call: TRBJ2-5
v_call: TRBV28
cdr3_nt: TGTGCCAGCAGTTTACTCCGGACAGGGGAGAAGACCGAGTACTTC
cdr3_aa: CASSLLRTGEKTEYF

cdr3_length: 15
d_call: NA
clone_size: many
j_call: TRBJ1-1
v_call: TRBV6-2/TRBV6-3
cdr3_nt: TGTGCCAGCAGACGGACAGTAGTTATGAACACTGAAGCTTTCTTT
cdr3_aa: CASRRTVVMNTEAFF

cdr3_length: 15
d_call: NA
clone_size: NA
j_call: TRBJ1-5
v_call: TRBV19
cdr3_nt: TGTGCCAGTAGTATGGGGGTAGTTAGGAATCAGCCCCAGCATTTT
cdr3_aa: CASSMGVVRNQPQHF

cdr3_length: 17
d_call: NA
clone_size: NA
j_call: TRBJ2-3
v_call: TRBV4-2
cdr3_nt: TGTGCCAGCAGCCCGGGAATGGGTGTTGCTAGCACAGATACGCAGTATTTT
cdr3_aa: CASSPGMGVASTDTQYF

cdr3_length: 15
d_call: NA
clone_size: NA
j_call: TRBJ1-2
v_call: TRBV10-3
cdr3_nt: TGTGCCATCACCCGGGACCGAATAGCTAACTATGGCTACACCTTC
cdr3_aa: CAITRDRIANYGYTF

cdr3_length: 17
d_call: TRBD2
clone_size: NA
j_call: TRBJ2-3
v_call: TRBV6-1
cdr3_nt: TGTGCCAGCAGTGACCTGGGACTAGCGGGACGATCAGATACGCAGTATTTT
cdr3_aa: CASSDLGLAGRSDTQYF

cdr3_length: 15
d_call: NA
clone_size: NA
j_call: TRBJ2-7
v_call: TRBV20-1
cdr3_nt: TGCAGTGCTAGAGATCTTGTAGCACAAACCTACGAGCAGTACTTC
cdr3_aa: CSARDLVAQTYEQYF

cdr3_length: 15
d_call: TRBD1
clone_size: once
j_call: TRBJ2-1
v_call: TRBV28
cdr3_nt: TGTGCCAGCAGTGGACAGGAGGACTCCTACAATGAGCAGTTCTTC
cdr3_aa: CASSGQEDSYNEQFF

cdr3_length: 16
d_call: NA
clone_size: NA
j_call: TRBJ1-2
v_call: TRBV7-9
cdr3_nt: TGTGCCAGCAGCTTTTCGCGGCGGGGGGCCAACTATGGCTACACCTTC
cdr3_aa: CASSFSRRGANYGYTF

cdr3_length: 15
d_call: TRBD1
clone_size: NA
j_call: TRBJ2-1
v_call: TRBV6-5
cdr3_nt: TGTGCCAGCAGTCAGGACAGGAGCTCCTACAATGAGCAGTTCTTC
cdr3_aa: CASSQDRSSYNEQFF

cdr3_length: 15
d_call: NA
clone_size: NA
j_call: TRBJ2-3
v_call: TRBV6-1
cdr3_nt: TGTGCCAGCAGGTCACCGATACGAGGAACAGATACGCAGTATTTT
cdr3_aa: CASRSPIRGTDTQYF

cdr3_length: 16
d_call: TRBD2
clone_size: NA
j_call: TRBJ2-1
v_call: TRBV28
cdr3_nt: TGTGCCAGCAGTTACTCGGGGAGGGCTGTTTTTGATGAGCAGTTCTTC
cdr3_aa: CASSYSGRAVFDEQFF

cdr3_length: 15
d_call: NA
clone_size: few
j_call: TRBJ2-5
v_call: TRBV7-7
cdr3_nt: TGTGCTAGCAGCTTGGGGCCAGGGTATCAAGAGACCCAGTACTTC
cdr3_aa: CASSLGPGYQETQYF

cdr3_length: 15
d_call: NA
clone_size: NA
j_call: TRBJ2-5
v_call: TRBV18
cdr3_nt: TGTGCCAGCTCCCTGGGCTGGACACCGCCAGAGACCCAGTACTTC
cdr3_aa: CASSLGWTPPETQYF

cdr3_length: 14
d_call: NA
clone_size: once
j_call: TRBJ2-5
v_call: TRBV7-2
cdr3_nt: TGTGCCAGCAGCTTCTCACAGGGAGGAGAGGCCCAGTACTTC
cdr3_aa: CASSFSQGGEAQYF

cdr3_length: 15
d_call: TRBD1
clone_size: NA
j_call: TRBJ1-2
v_call: TRBV4-3
cdr3_nt: TGCGCCAGCAGCCAAGGTGCGACAGGGAAAGGTGGCAACACCTTC
cdr3_aa: CASSQGATGKGGNTF

cdr3_length: 16
d_call: NA
clone_size: few
j_call: TRBJ2-6
v_call: TRBV19
cdr3_nt: TGTGCCAGTACAGGAGGCCGCTTCTCTGGGGCCAACGTCCTGACTTTC
cdr3_aa: CASTGGRFSGANVLTF

cdr3_length: 16
d_call: NA
clone_size: NA
j_call: TRBJ2-7
v_call: TRBV20-1
cdr3_nt: TGCAGTGCTAGAGTGGGTAAGGGGCCAAAATACCGCGAGCAGTACTTC
cdr3_aa: CSARVGKGPKYREQYF

cdr3_length: 14
d_call: TRBD1
clone_size: many
j_call: TRBJ1-2
v_call: TRBV20-1
cdr3_nt: TGCAGTGCTAGACAGGGGGCGCAAGGGTATGGCTACACCTTC
cdr3_aa: CSARQGAQGYGYTF

cdr3_length: 14
d_call: NA
clone_size: NA
j_call: TRBJ2-7
v_call: TRBV7-6
cdr3_nt: TGTGCCAGCAGCCGGAGGATTACTTCCTACGAGCAGTACTTC
cdr3_aa: CASSRRITSYEQYF

cdr3_length: 13
d_call: NA
clone_size: NA
j_call: TRBJ2-1
v_call: TRBV5-5
cdr3_nt: TGTGCCAGCAGCCGCCGGGATTACAATGAGCAGTTCTTC
cdr3_aa: CASSRRDYNEQFF

cdr3_length: 17
d_call: TRBD2
clone_size: many
j_call: TRBJ2-5
v_call: TRBV6-2/TRBV6-3
cdr3_nt: TGTGCCAGCAGTTACTCCCGACTAGCGGTGTACCAAGAGACCCAGTACTTC
cdr3_aa: CASSYSRLAVYQETQYF

cdr3_length: 14
d_call: TRBD1
clone_size: many
j_call: TRBJ2-7
v_call: TRBV28
cdr3_nt: TGTGCCAGCAGTTCCCCTCTGGACAGGGACGAGCAGTACTTC
cdr3_aa: CASSSPLDRDEQYF

cdr3_length: 13
d_call: NA
clone_size: once
j_call: TRBJ1-3
v_call: TRBV6-2/TRBV6-3
cdr3_nt: TGTGCCCCCTCGCAGGGATATGGAAACACCATATATTTT
cdr3_aa: CAPSQGYGNTIYF

cdr3_length: 18
d_call: NA
clone_size: many
j_call: TRBJ1-5
v_call: TRBV27
cdr3_nt: TGTGCCAGCAGTTTATATGGGACCCTTTTTGGCGGCAATCAGCCCCAGCATTTT
cdr3_aa: CASSLYGTLFGGNQPQHF

cdr3_length: 14
d_call: NA
clone_size: few
j_call: TRBJ2-7
v_call: TRBV7-8
cdr3_nt: TGTGCCAGCAGCGGTCTAAGGGGGTACTACGAGCAGTACTTC
cdr3_aa: CASSGLRGYYEQYF

cdr3_length: 16
d_call: TRBD2
clone_size: few
j_call: TRBJ2-5
v_call: TRBV28
cdr3_nt: TGTGCCAGCAGTTCGGGGACTAGCGGATCGGGAGAGACCCAGTACTTC
cdr3_aa: CASSSGTSGSGETQYF

cdr3_length: 14
d_call: TRBD2
clone_size: few
j_call: TRBJ2-1
v_call: TRBV2
cdr3_nt: TGTGCCAGCTCAGCGGGACTACCAGTGGGGGTGCAGTTCTTC
cdr3_aa: CASSAGLPVGVQFF

cdr3_length: 14
d_call: TRBD1
clone_size: NA
j_call: TRBJ2-7
v_call: TRBV20-1
cdr3_nt: TGCGGTGCTCTACCGGGACAGAACTCCTACGAGCAGTACTTC
cdr3_aa: CGALPGQNSYEQYF

cdr3_length: 15
d_call: NA
clone_size: NA
j_call: TRBJ1-2
v_call: TRBV27
cdr3_nt: TGTGCCAGCAGTCCCCCCCCCGACAGATTCTATGGCTACACCTTC
cdr3_aa: CASSPPPDRFYGYTF

cdr3_length: 14
d_call: NA
clone_size: few
j_call: TRBJ2-3
v_call: TRBV20-1
cdr3_nt: TGCGGTGCTAGGGTTGAGACCTCAGGAGATACGCAGTATTTT
cdr3_aa: CGARVETSGDTQYF

cdr3_length: 14
d_call: NA
clone_size: few
j_call: TRBJ2-1
v_call: TRBV4-3
cdr3_nt: TGCGCCAGCAGCCCAACGGACTGGAATAATGAGCAGTTCTTC
cdr3_aa: CASSPTDWNNEQFF

cdr3_length: 15
d_call: TRBD2
clone_size: NA
j_call: TRBJ2-1
v_call: TRBV12-3/TRBV12-4
cdr3_nt: TGTGCCAGCAGTCCGCTAGCGGAAGCCTACAATGAGCAGTTCTTC
cdr3_aa: CASSPLAEAYNEQFF

cdr3_length: 16
d_call: NA
clone_size: few
j_call: TRBJ2-2
v_call: TRBV7-2
cdr3_nt: TGTGCCAGCAGCTTAGCGATGGGGCTGAACACCGGGGAGCTGTTTTTT
cdr3_aa: CASSLAMGLNTGELFF

cdr3_length: 12
d_call: NA
clone_size: few
j_call: TRBJ2-3
v_call: TRBV7-9
cdr3_nt: TGTGCCAGCAGCTTGTGGGGGGATACGCAGTATTTT
cdr3_aa: CASSLWGDTQYF

cdr3_length: 12
d_call: NA
clone_size: NA
j_call: TRBJ2-7
v_call: TRBV3-1
cdr3_nt: TGTGCCAGCAGCCAAGAGAGGTCCCAGCAGTACTTC
cdr3_aa: CASSQERSQQYF

cdr3_length: 15
d_call: TRBD2
clone_size: NA
j_call: TRBJ2-1
v_call: TRBV4-1
cdr3_nt: TGCGCCAGCAGCCACACTAGCGGGACCTACAATGAGCAGTTCTTC
cdr3_aa: CASSHTSGTYNEQFF

cdr3_length: 13
d_call: NA
clone_size: many
j_call: TRBJ1-1
v_call: TRBV20-1
cdr3_nt: TGCAGTGCACACGACAGCGTCTGGAGTGAAGCTTTCTTT
cdr3_aa: CSAHDSVWSEAFF

cdr3_length: 15
d_call: NA
clone_size: many
j_call: TRBJ1-1
v_call: TRBV6-1
cdr3_nt: TGTGCCAGCAGTGTCCATGAGACGGCGAACACTGAAGCTTTCTTT
cdr3_aa: CASSVHETANTEAFF

cdr3_length: 15
d_call: NA
clone_size: few
j_call: TRBJ1-3
v_call: TRBV6-2/TRBV6-3
cdr3_nt: TGTGCCAGCAGTTACTCGAGAACAACTGGAAACACCATATATTTT
cdr3_aa: CASSYSRTTGNTIYF

cdr3_length: 17
d_call: TRBD1
clone_size: NA
j_call: TRBJ2-1
v_call: TRBV12-3/TRBV12-4
cdr3_nt: TGTGCCAGCAGACCCGACACTGGGACAGCGCCCCCGAATGAGCAGTTCTTC
cdr3_aa: CASRPDTGTAPPNEQFF